This passage covers 4 T cell receptor beta chains from one sample sequenced in a study of CXCR3-negative and CXCR3-positive naive CD8 T cells. With UMI labels, 5' RACE was used to prepare the TRB cDNA libraries. From the 5' RACE reads, TCRdb lists one entry per CDR3 protein and no DNA. This sample carries 46,000 or so distinct CDR3 sequences, with roughly 2.5% going to the ten biggest clones. The sample comprised naive CXCR3- CD8+ T cells from blood. The subset was: CD45RO-CCR7+CD27+CD95- naive CD8+ T cells lacking CXCR3 (TNR3-). The source is a human donor in good health. Some clones in this sample may be carry-over from other donors' samples.

V usage is TRBV4-3 and J usage is TRBJ2-3; the TCRdb call, TRBD2, lacks DNA for checking. The germline CDR1 and CDR2 sequences are LGHNA and YSLEER. This CDR3 is built from 16 residues. CDR3 in amino acids: CASSQEGPAGGDTQYF.

The chain couples TRBV7-2 to TRBJ2-2; the TRBD2 assignment by TCRdb is unverifiable without DNA. The CDR3 covers 17 residues. In germline, CDR1 is SGHTA, CDR2 FQGNSA. CDR3 protein: CASSPGLAGVNTGELSF.

CDR3 loop: CASSQDQWGNPQETQYF. The chain recombines TRBV3-1 with TRBJ2-5; TCRdb indicates TRBD1, and absent DNA this call remains unverified. Per the germline V gene, CDR1 is LGHDT and CDR2 is YNNKEL (reference sequence). The CDR3 has 17 residues.

The V call is TRBV29-1, the J call TRBJ2-1; TCRdb's D gene call, TRBD1, goes unchecked for lack of DNA. Germline V gene lookup returns CDR1 SQVTM and CDR2 ANQGSEA. The CDR3 has 14 amino acids. The CDR3 loop is CSVEGQEVYNEQFF.